This T cell receptor beta chain came from a study of T cell responses to AZD1222 COVID-19 vaccine. In regard to this clone: Its antigen is unknown.

Study-wide points: Donors, mostly white British, included more females; clonal diversity was possibly underestimated. Along spike, vaccine-associated CD4 TCRs were found throughout, with dominance at 160-218 and 743-854.

Clones were read by immunoSEQ multiplex PCR, and TCRdb kept only the in-frame ones, dropping some. The table lists 60,000 to 100,000 clones, roughly nine tenths of them singletons. The ends were cut back, 5 bases at V and 3 bases at J, with 16 bases in the middle. CDR3 length: 16 amino acids. Per germline, CDR1 MNHEY and CDR2 SMNVEV (reference sequence). Specimen: peripheral blood, collected on day 0 of MenACWY control vaccination. The chain joins TRBV27 to TRBJ1-4; unclear D gene. The clonotype comes from an adult in good health. The CDR3 sequence: CASSPRAGSANEKLFF. The CDR3 DNA sequence: TGTGCCAGCAGTCCCCGGGCGGGTTCGGCTAATGAAAAACTGTTTTTT.